A selection of T cell receptor beta chains follows, all from one sample in a study of shared clonotypes between healthy human individuals. Generated by immunoSEQ multiplex PCR, the TCRdb table keeps only in-frame clones and is missing some. The data show some 2,500,000 clones, under 95% seen once. The source material was naive CD4+ T cells from PBMCs. Receptors originate from a man between 18 and 29 years old in good health. Some clones in this sample may be carry-over from other donors' samples. Both conserved end residues are part of each CDR3. The order of the fields is J gene, clone size, V gene, D gene, CDR3 protein, CDR3 DNA. A D gene is named only where the DNA matches it firmly. Rows give clone size only sometimes, using once, few, many, or a class for an expanded clone.

>TRBJ2-5|NA|TRBV7-8|TRBD2
CASSHRPPAGVETQYF
TGTGCCAGCAGCCATCGCCCCCCAGCGGGAGTGGAGACCCAGTACTTC
>TRBJ1-4|NA|TRBV19|NA
CASTSYNAQEKLFF
TGTGCCAGTACGAGTTATAACGCCCAGGAAAAACTGTTTTTT
>TRBJ1-2|NA|TRBV7-8|TRBD1
CASSNDGTVNYGYTF
TGTGCCAGCAGCAATGACGGGACAGTTAACTATGGCTACACCTTC
>TRBJ2-5|NA|TRBV9|NA
CASSPGPDSTETQYF
TGTGCCAGCAGCCCGGGGCCCGACTCCACAGAGACCCAGTACTTC
>TRBJ1-1|NA|TRBV18|NA
CASSRPGSMNTEAFF
TGTGCCAGCTCAAGACCGGGGAGTATGAACACTGAAGCTTTCTTT
>TRBJ2-1|NA|TRBV6-6|TRBD2
CASLVGGSNYNEQFF
TGTGCCAGCTTAGTCGGCGGGAGCAACTACAATGAGCAGTTCTTC
>TRBJ1-1|NA|TRBV10-3|NA
CAISLVRGLNTEAFF
TGTGCCATCAGTTTAGTCAGGGGCCTGAACACTGAAGCTTTCTTT
>TRBJ2-5|NA|TRBV7-3|NA
CASSQTPQETQYF
TGTGCCAGCAGCCAAACGCCACAAGAGACCCAGTACTTC
>TRBJ2-7|NA|TRBV28|TRBD1
CASRGRDRAYEQYF
TGTGCCAGCAGGGGACGGGACAGGGCCTACGAGCAGTACTTC
>TRBJ2-2|NA|TRBV6-6|NA
CASSSQGGELFF
TGTGCCAGCAGTTCCCAAGGTGGGGAGCTGTTTTTT
>TRBJ2-7|NA|TRBV6-5|TRBD1
CASSTGQGSPHEQYF
TGTGCCAGCAGTACGGGACAGGGGTCCCCACACGAGCAGTACTTC
>TRBJ2-3|NA|TRBV18|TRBD1
CASSPPVGQVRDTQYF
TGTGCCAGCTCACCACCAGTCGGACAGGTCAGAGATACGCAGTATTTT
>TRBJ2-1|NA|TRBV19|NA
CASSIRRGSYNEQFF
TGTGCCAGTAGTATACGGAGGGGATCATACAATGAGCAGTTCTTC
>TRBJ2-7|NA|TRBV6-6|NA
CASSYSVSYEQYF
TGTGCCAGCAGTTACTCAGTCTCCTACGAGCAGTACTTC
>TRBJ2-2|NA|TRBV28|NA
CASGVGDPRTGELFF
TGTGCCAGTGGGGTGGGGGACCCGAGAACCGGGGAGCTGTTTTTT
>TRBJ1-1|NA|TRBV5-4|NA
CASSFGARQTNTEAFF
TGTGCCAGCAGCTTCGGGGCTCGACAGACTAACACTGAAGCTTTCTTT
>TRBJ2-3|NA|TRBV5-1|TRBD2
CASSIGTSGIGTDTQYF
TGCGCCAGCAGCATCGGGACTAGCGGGATCGGCACAGATACGCAGTATTTT
>TRBJ1-1|NA|TRBV11-3|NA
CASSRGQNTEAFF
TGTGCCAGCAGCCGAGGACAGAACACTGAAGCTTTCTTT
>TRBJ2-5|NA|TRBV11-2|NA
CASSFTGRETQYF
TGTGCCAGCAGCTTCACGGGACGAGAGACCCAGTACTTC
>TRBJ2-5|NA|TRBV5-1|NA
CASSGSDQETQYF
TGCGCCAGCAGCGGGTCGGATCAAGAGACCCAGTACTTC
>TRBJ2-7|NA|TRBV27|NA
CASSQRYEQYF
TGTGCCAGCAGCCAGCGCTACGAGCAGTACTTC
>TRBJ2-7|NA|TRBV2|TRBD2
CASSLTSGTYEQYF
TGTGCCAGCAGTCTGACTAGCGGTACCTACGAGCAGTACTTC
>TRBJ1-1|NA|TRBV7-2|TRBD1
CASSQQGAGTEAFF
TGTGCCAGCAGTCAACAGGGGGCAGGTACTGAAGCTTTCTTT
>TRBJ1-3|once|TRBV5-4|TRBD1
CASSLAGQVNTIYF
TGTGCCAGCAGCTTGGCGGGACAGGTGAACACCATATATTTT
>TRBJ1-1|NA|TRBV5-1|NA
CASSRPGGNTEAFF
TGCGCCAGCAGCCGGCCGGGGGGAAACACTGAAGCTTTCTTT
>TRBJ2-7|NA|TRBV27|NA
CASSFDSGYEQYF
TGTGCCAGCAGTTTCGATAGCGGATACGAGCAGTACTTC
>TRBJ2-7|NA|TRBV10-3|TRBD2
CAISESGTSGYEQYF
TGTGCCATCAGTGAGTCTGGGACTAGCGGTTACGAGCAGTACTTC